A single T cell receptor (beta chain) is shown here with its context. V gave up 10 bases and J gave up 4 bases; unmatched junction bases: 4. The CDR3 runs to 12 residues. The V gene's germline CDR1 is LNHDA and CDR2 SQIVND (reference sequence). Followed over time, Seattle patients had been enrolled while infection was active. Methods used by the authors: Nucleated cell counts were estimated from reference gene primer amplification. Profiling relied on immunoSEQ multiplex PCR, and the TCRdb table lists in-frame clones only, not all of them. V and J calls and clone size are those listed in that table; D and trimming were worked out from the DNA. The sample contains around 140,000 clones, about 89% of which appear only once. The entry originates in a study of blood T cell repertoires in COVID-19. Study context: Italy, Spain and the United States were the sources of the convalescent and acute COVID-19 samples. PBMCs, B-cell-depleted T cells, or T cells were the source of the cDNA or gDNA that made up the material.

Material for sequencing was peripheral blood. The TCR originated in a woman between 70 and 85 years old with COVID-19, enrolled during active disease. This sequence joins TRBV19 and TRBJ2-5, with TRBD1 matching 9 bases. The CDR3 DNA reads as TGTGCCACTGGACAGGGGCGAGAGACCCAGTACTTC. It codes for CATGQGRETQYF.